The 27 T cell receptor beta chains below come from one sample, sequenced in a study of OX40 agonist ivuxolimab in advanced cancers. TCRdb's table, derived via immunoSEQ multiplex PCR, lists solely in-frame clones and lacks some. The repertoire consists of approximately 44,000 clones, with over 70% occurring once and the leading ten covering 8% to 13%. The specimen was CD4+ or CD8+ T cells sorted from blood, collected in a trial of the OX40 agonist ivuxolimab. These receptors came from an adult with an advanced solid tumor such as melanoma, head and neck, liver or kidney cancer.

V usage is TRBV19 and J usage is TRBJ2-1; no definite D call. V lost 1 base and J 6 bases, leaving 7 bases between the germline ends. This CDR3 comprises 13 residues. The germline V gene encodes CDR1 LNHDA and CDR2 SQIVND (reference sequence). The DNA for the CDR3 is TGTGCCAGTAGTATAGTGGCAAGCAATGAGCAGTTCTTC. Its protein is CASSIVASNEQFF.

The chain uses TRBV7-6 and TRBJ1-1, with 8 nucleotides matching TRBD1. The CDR3 totals 18 residues. The germline V gene encodes CDR1 SGHVS and CDR2 FNYEAQ. V lost 5 bases to trimming and J lost 0 bases; unmatched junction nucleotides: 14. CDR3 DNA: TGTGCCAGCAGCCCAGGGGGCAGAGCGGCCTTCTTGAACACTGAAGCTTTCTTT. Translating it yields CASSPGGRAAFLNTEAFF.

This clone appeared once. The chain couples TRBV7-9 to TRBJ2-1; D perhaps matches TRBD2 (7 bases). Trimming left V 2 bases short and J 8 bases short, with 19 bases between. There are 16 residues in the CDR3. The germline CDR1 and CDR2 sequences are SEHNR and FQNEAQ (reference sequence). The CDR3 here is CASSLKGGTRGHEQFF. The CDR3, as DNA: TGTGCCAGCAGCTTAAAGGGGGGGACCCGAGGGCATGAGCAGTTCTTC.

This clone was observed once. This chain uses TRBV30 with TRBJ1-2, with D perhaps matching TRBD1 (5 bases). Trimming took 3 bases from V and 1 from J, leaving 12 bases between them. Per germline, CDR1 GTSNPN and CDR2 SVGIG (reference sequence). The CDR3 runs 14 residues. Written as DNA, the CDR3 is TGTGCCTGGAGACAAGGACACATTAACTATGGCTACACCTTC. This encodes CAWRQGHINYGYTF.

The V and J genes are TRBV15 and TRBJ1-4; D not certain. The germline gives CDR1 LNHNV, CDR2 YYDKDF (reference sequence). Trimming took 0 bases from V and 2 from J, leaving 4 bases between them. This CDR3 contains 14 residues. The CDR3 DNA reads as TGTGCCACCAGCAGAGATAAGACTAATGAAAAACTGTTTTTT. It encodes CATSRDKTNEKLFF.

The DNA of the CDR3 is TGTGCCAGCAGTTCGGGGGGAGGGAATCAGCCCCAGCATTTT. As protein: CASSSGGGNQPQHF. The chain joins TRBV28 to TRBJ1-5, with D perhaps TRBD1 (5 bases). Trimming removed 4 bases from V and 4 bases from J, with 11 bases in between. The CDR3 covers 14 residues. CDR1 is MDHEN, CDR2 SYDVKM, per germline.

The rearrangement uses TRBV29-1 and TRBJ2-1; 8 nucleotides align to TRBD2. V dropped 3 bases and J dropped 2; count of bases not matched to a gene: 3. Germline CDR1 is SQVTM and CDR2 is ANQGSEA. This CDR3 is built from 14 residues. The CDR3: CSVDPGLAYNEQFF. As DNA, the CDR3 is TGCAGCGTTGACCCGGGACTAGCCTACAATGAGCAGTTCTTC.

The chain recombines TRBV5-4 with TRBJ2-3; TRBD2 might be the D (5 bases). V lost 6 bases and J lost 0, with 14 bases in between. Germline CDR1 SGHNT, CDR2 YYREEE (reference sequence). This CDR3 region has 15 residues. CDR3 protein: CASKPWASSTDTQYF. The DNA of the CDR3 is TGTGCCAGCAAACCTTGGGCTAGCAGCACAGATACGCAGTATTTT.

The J gene is TRBJ2-3, the V gene TRBV5-1; 8 bases fit TRBD2. V lost 0 bases, J lost 4 bases, and 4 bases stayed unmatched. The germline CDR1 and CDR2 sequences are SGHRS and YFSETQ. This CDR3 spans 15 amino acids. The CDR3 is CASSLGGGPPDTQYF. The CDR3 nucleotides are TGCGCCAGCAGCTTGGGCGGGGGGCCTCCAGATACGCAGTATTTT.

The CDR3 coding sequence is TGTGCCAGCAGCGTCGAGGGGACTAGCGTATACACAGATACGCAGTATTTT. This translates into CASSVEGTSVYTDTQYF. The chain links TRBV9 to TRBJ2-3; TRBD2 matches at 10 bases. The CDR3 spans 17 residues. CDR1 is SGDLS, CDR2 YYNGEE, per germline. The junction had 8 bases not matched to a gene; V was cut back by 2 bases and J by 2 bases.

The J gene is TRBJ2-1, the V gene TRBV7-8; weak D call: TRBD2 (5 bases). In germline, CDR1 is SGHVS, CDR2 FQNEAQ. This CDR3 contains 16 residues. V lost 2 bases and J 0 bases, leaving 11 bases between the germline ends. The CDR3 DNA is TGTGCCAGCAGCTTACTATATGGGAGCTCCTACAATGAGCAGTTCTTC. It specifies CASSLLYGSSYNEQFF.

The chain uses TRBV5-1 and TRBJ1-3; tentative D call: TRBD1 (6 bases). The V end was cut by 4 bases, the J end by 0 bases, with 11 bases between. The CDR3 covers 15 residues. Germline V gives CDR1 SGHRS, CDR2 YFSETQ. The CDR3 coding sequence is TGCGCCAGCAGCCTCGAGGGGGTCTCTGGAAACACCATATATTTT. Encoded protein: CASSLEGVSGNTIYF.

This clone turned up a few times. This chain uses TRBV6-5 with TRBJ2-2, with D possibly being TRBD2 (5 bases). Trimming took off 0 bases at V and 5 bases at J, with 7 bases between the two ends. Germline CDR1 reads MNHEY; CDR2 reads SVGAGI. The CDR3 loop spans 14 amino acids. The CDR3 protein is CASSYSRGTGELFF. The CDR3 coding sequence is TGTGCCAGCAGTTACTCCCGGGGAACCGGGGAGCTGTTTTTT.

CDR3 region: CAWSAQPNQPQHF. CDR3 coding DNA: TGTGCCTGGAGTGCCCAACCCAATCAGCCCCAGCATTTT. The chain is built from TRBV30 and TRBJ1-5; no clear D. From germline, CDR1 is GTSNPN and CDR2 SVGIG (reference sequence). This CDR3 spans 13 amino acids. The V end was cut by 1 base, the J end by 3 bases, with 7 bases between. Supplemented by reference TRBV30 and TRBJ1-5, the full variable domain reads SQTIHQWPATLVQPVGSPLSLECTVEGTSNPNLYWYRQAAGRGLQLLFYSVGIGQISSEVPQNLSASRPQDRQFILSSKKLLLSDSGFYLCAWSAQPNQPQHFGDGTRLSIL.

This sequence joins TRBV27 and TRBJ2-2; 12 nucleotides match TRBD2. Germline lookup yields CDR1 MNHEY and CDR2 SMNVEV (reference sequence). The CDR3 has 19 amino acids. Unmatched junction bases numbered 6, after V lost 0 bases and J lost 1 base. CDR3 sequence reads: CASSLSRLAGVKNTGELFF. CDR3 in DNA: TGTGCCAGCAGTTTATCCCGACTAGCGGGAGTCAAGAACACCGGGGAGCTGTTTTTT.

The genes are TRBV5-1 and TRBJ1-6, with 7 nucleotides matching TRBD1. J was trimmed by 3 bases and V by 0 bases; bases with no gene match: 0. In germline, CDR1 is SGHRS, CDR2 YFSETQ. The CDR3 is 15 amino acids. Here the CDR3 reads CASSLGTGYNSPLHF. In DNA, the CDR3 is TGCGCCAGCAGCTTGGGGACAGGCTATAATTCACCCCTCCACTTT.

A few counts support this clone. V usage is TRBV19 and J usage is TRBJ1-2; D is uncertain. The V gene's germline CDR1 is LNHDA and CDR2 SQIVND (reference sequence). This CDR3 has 13 residues. V shed 3 bases and J shed 6 bases, with 11 bases lying between them. This CDR3 is CASSMSGFNGYTF. The CDR3 nucleotides read TGTGCCAGTAGTATGTCGGGGTTTAATGGCTACACCTTC.

This clone was counted a few times. V usage is TRBV9 and J usage is TRBJ1-2, with D possibly matching TRBD1 (5 bases). Germline CDR1 is SGDLS and CDR2 is YYNGEE. V was shortened by 4 bases and J by 4 bases, with 8 bases between the two germline ends. The CDR3 length is 12 residues. The CDR3 is CASSLGTYGYTF. The CDR3 DNA reads as TGTGCCAGCAGCTTGGGGACCTATGGCTACACCTTC.

This clone was recorded only once. The chain carries TRBV4-1 and TRBJ2-3, with D unclear. Per the germline V gene, CDR1 is MGHRA and CDR2 is YSYEKL. Trimming pared 3 bases from V and 2 bases from J, leaving 24 bases between. CDR3 length equals 19 residues. The CDR3 DNA reads TGCGCCAGCAGCCAGGACGCCGGACCCATTGTTCGATACACAGATACGCAGTATTTT. It yields the protein CASSQDAGPIVRYTDTQYF.

This chain uses TRBV7-6 with TRBJ1-2, with 7 bases fitting TRBD1. The CDR3 runs 13 residues. V lost 5 bases, J lost 6 bases, and 6 bases stayed unmatched. Germline-derived CDR1 and CDR2 are SGHVS and FNYEAQ. In DNA form, the CDR3 reads TGTGCCAGCAGCCCTTCGACAGGGAATGGCTACACCTTC. Translating gives CASSPSTGNGYTF.

The CDR3 bases are TGTGCCAGCAGGCGACAGGGGACCACAGGGAACACTGAAGCTTTCTTT. Its translation: CASRRQGTTGNTEAFF. V usage is TRBV5-5 and J usage is TRBJ1-1; 8 nucleotides line up with TRBD1. The germline V gene encodes CDR1 SGHKS and CDR2 YYEKEE (reference sequence). This CDR3 is built from 16 residues. Unmatched junction bases numbered 10, after V lost 5 bases and J lost 1 base. Full variable domain (outside the CDR3, taken from reference TRBV5-5 and TRBJ1-1): DAGVTQSPTHLIKTRGQQVTLRCSPISGHKSVSWYQQVLGQGPQFIFQYYEKEERGRGNFPDRFSARQFPNYSSELNVNALLLGDSALYLCASRRQGTTGNTEAFFGQGTRLTVV.

The V gene is TRBV11-3, the J gene TRBJ2-5; TRBD2 matches at 7 bases. The J call may be faulty, since TRBJ2-7 better matches the DNA end. Germline V gene data show CDR1 as SGHNT and CDR2 as YENEEA. The CDR3 length is 13 residues. The DNA for the CDR3 is TGTGCCAGCAGCTTATTAGCGGGCGGCGAGCAGTACTTC. Translation: CASSLLAGGEQYF.

The J gene is TRBJ2-1, the V gene TRBV5-1, with D possibly matching TRBD2 (6 bases). CDR1 and CDR2 (germline): SGHRS, YFSETQ. CDR3 length: 16 amino acids. Trimming took 4 bases from V and 8 from J, leaving 22 bases between them. The CDR3 loop reads CASSRGTPNVVHEQFF. DNA of the CDR3: TGCGCCAGCAGCCGCGGGACTCCAAACGTGGTCCATGAGCAGTTCTTC.

This chain links TRBV19 with TRBJ2-2; 7 bases map to TRBD1. The trim removed 8 bases at V and 5 bases at J, leaving 8 bases unmatched. The germline CDR1 and CDR2 sequences are LNHDA and SQIVND (reference sequence). The CDR3 has 14 residues. The CDR3 coding sequence is TGTGCCAGTGGTCCGACAGGGCGAACCGGGGAGCTGTTTTTT. The encoded protein is CASGPTGRTGELFF.

V is TRBV19 and J is TRBJ2-4, with D possibly called TRBD1 or TRBD2 (5 bases each). Between the trimmed V and J ends, which lost 4 bases and 0 bases, there was a span of 13 bases. The germline V gene has CDR1 LNHDA and CDR2 SQIVND (reference sequence). CDR3 length: 16 amino acids. This CDR3 reads CASSSAGTVAKNIQYF. CDR3 nucleotides: TGTGCCAGTAGTAGCGCCGGGACCGTAGCCAAAAACATTCAGTACTTC.

The V and J genes are TRBV4-3 and TRBJ1-2; 7 bases are shared with TRBD1. CDR1 and CDR2 (germline): LGHNA, YSLEER. V lost 0 bases and J lost 4; bases outside the gene matches: 8. The CDR3 length is 16 residues. CDR3 bases: TGCGCCAGCAGCCAAGAGGCGACAGGGAATTTCTATGGCTACACCTTC. Amino acid sequence: CASSQEATGNFYGYTF.

In DNA form, the CDR3 reads TGTGCCAGCAGCGAGGAGGGACAGTTGAACACTGAAGCTTTCTTT. Translation: CASSEEGQLNTEAFF. The rearrangement links TRBV11-2 to TRBJ1-1, with TRBD1 matching 7 bases. Trimming removed 5 bases from V and 0 bases from J; junction bases left unmatched: 6. The CDR3 loop spans 15 amino acids. Germline values: CDR1 SGHAT, CDR2 FQNNGV.